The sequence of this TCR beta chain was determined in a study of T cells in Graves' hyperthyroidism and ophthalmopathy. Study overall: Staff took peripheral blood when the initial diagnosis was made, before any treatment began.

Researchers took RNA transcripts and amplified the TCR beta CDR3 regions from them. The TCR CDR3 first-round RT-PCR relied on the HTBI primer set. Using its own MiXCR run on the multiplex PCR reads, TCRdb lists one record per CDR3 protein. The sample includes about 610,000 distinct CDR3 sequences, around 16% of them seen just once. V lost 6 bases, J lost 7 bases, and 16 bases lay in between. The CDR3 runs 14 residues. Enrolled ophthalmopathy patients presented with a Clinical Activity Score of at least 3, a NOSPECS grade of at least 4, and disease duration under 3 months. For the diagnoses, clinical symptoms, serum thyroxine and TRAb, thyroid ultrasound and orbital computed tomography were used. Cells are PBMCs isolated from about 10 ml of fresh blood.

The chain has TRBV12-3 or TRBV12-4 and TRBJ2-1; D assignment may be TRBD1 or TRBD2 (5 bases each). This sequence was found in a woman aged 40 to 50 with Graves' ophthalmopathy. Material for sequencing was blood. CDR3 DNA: TGTGCCAGCAGCGGGGCCCGGACGTCGAATGAGCAGTTCTTC. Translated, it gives CASSGARTSNEQFF.